The rows below give T cell receptor beta chains drawn from one sample of a study of shared clonotypes between healthy human individuals. Using immunoSEQ multiplex PCR, the repertoire was profiled, and TCRdb retains in-frame clones only, with some absent. Altogether roughly 590,000 clones are present, around 95% being singletons, with the ten largest covering around 0.11%. Material for sequencing was naive CD8+ T cells sorted from blood. The receptors derive from a woman aged 25 to 45 in good health. Each CDR3 is given with its conserved first and last residue. A D gene is named only where the DNA matches it firmly. Only some rows state a clone size, as once, few, many or a class for expanded clones.

v_gene: TRBV28; j_gene: TRBJ2-7; abundance: NA; d_gene: NA; CDR3nt: TGTGCCAGCAGTATAGCGGTGAGGCAGTACTTC; CDR3aa: CASSIAVRQYF
v_gene: TRBV5-6; j_gene: TRBJ2-1; abundance: NA; d_gene: NA; CDR3nt: TGTGCCAGCAGCTTTCCGGAGAACGCCTACAATGAGCAGTTCTTC; CDR3aa: CASSFPENAYNEQFF
v_gene: TRBV27; j_gene: TRBJ2-5; abundance: NA; d_gene: NA; CDR3nt: TGTGCCAGCAGTTTAAGGGGCGCTAAGGGGGAGACCCAGTACTTC; CDR3aa: CASSLRGAKGETQYF
v_gene: TRBV28; j_gene: TRBJ2-5; abundance: NA; d_gene: TRBD2; CDR3nt: TGTGCCAGCAGGCTGGGGACTAGCGGGAGACGGGGAGAGACCCAGTACTTC; CDR3aa: CASRLGTSGRRGETQYF
v_gene: TRBV9; j_gene: TRBJ2-5; abundance: NA; d_gene: TRBD1; CDR3nt: TGTGCCAGCAGCGTATCCACAGGGGGCTTTCGAGAGACCCAGTACTTC; CDR3aa: CASSVSTGGFRETQYF
v_gene: TRBV4-1; j_gene: TRBJ2-7; abundance: NA; d_gene: NA; CDR3nt: TGCGCCAGCAGCCAAGTACGGGGTGGGTACGAGCAGTACTTC; CDR3aa: CASSQVRGGYEQYF
v_gene: TRBV5-1; j_gene: TRBJ2-7; abundance: NA; d_gene: TRBD2; CDR3nt: TGCGCCAGCAGCTTGGCCCTAGCGGGTGCCTACGAGCAGTACTTC; CDR3aa: CASSLALAGAYEQYF
v_gene: TRBV27; j_gene: TRBJ1-1; abundance: once; d_gene: NA; CDR3nt: TGTGCCAGCAGTTTAGGGGCATCGAACACTGAAGCTTTCTTT; CDR3aa: CASSLGASNTEAFF
v_gene: TRBV14; j_gene: TRBJ2-5; abundance: NA; d_gene: NA; CDR3nt: TGTGCCAGCAGCCAAAACTTGTACCAAGAGACCCAGTACTTC; CDR3aa: CASSQNLYQETQYF
v_gene: TRBV7-6; j_gene: TRBJ2-3; abundance: NA; d_gene: NA; CDR3nt: TGTGCCAGCAGCTTCCCGGGAGTGGGCACAGATACGCAGTATTTT; CDR3aa: CASSFPGVGTDTQYF
v_gene: TRBV30; j_gene: TRBJ2-5; abundance: NA; d_gene: TRBD2; CDR3nt: TGTGCCTGGAGTCTCACTAGCGGGTTTGAGACCCAGTACTTC; CDR3aa: CAWSLTSGFETQYF
v_gene: TRBV19; j_gene: TRBJ1-1; abundance: NA; d_gene: TRBD1; CDR3nt: TGTGCCAGTGGCACAGGGGACACTGAAGCTTTCTTT; CDR3aa: CASGTGDTEAFF
v_gene: TRBV5-6; j_gene: TRBJ2-7; abundance: NA; d_gene: TRBD1; CDR3nt: TGTGCCAGCAGACGCTGGACAGGGGGTTTCTACGAGCAGTACTTC; CDR3aa: CASRRWTGGFYEQYF
v_gene: TRBV11-2; j_gene: TRBJ2-1; abundance: once; d_gene: NA; CDR3nt: TGTGCCAGCAGCTTAGTGCGGAACCGGAGGAATGAGCAGTTCTTC; CDR3aa: CASSLVRNRRNEQFF
v_gene: TRBV6-5; j_gene: TRBJ2-7; abundance: NA; d_gene: TRBD2; CDR3nt: TGTGCCAGCAGTTACTCGAGTAGCGGGATCTACTACGAGCAGTACTTC; CDR3aa: CASSYSSSGIYYEQYF
v_gene: TRBV9; j_gene: TRBJ1-1; abundance: NA; d_gene: TRBD1; CDR3nt: TGTGCCAGCAGCGCCGGGACAGGGGCTGAAGCTTTCTTT; CDR3aa: CASSAGTGAEAFF
v_gene: TRBV28; j_gene: TRBJ1-2; abundance: NA; d_gene: TRBD1; CDR3nt: TGTGCCAGCAGTTTGGATACAACAGGGGGCGCCACGTTTGGCTATGGCTACACCTTC; CDR3aa: CASSLDTTGGATFGYGYTF
v_gene: TRBV4-1; j_gene: TRBJ1-4; abundance: NA; d_gene: NA; CDR3nt: TGCGCCAGCAGCCGCCGGGACACTGAAAATGAAAAACTGTTTTTT; CDR3aa: CASSRRDTENEKLFF
v_gene: TRBV10-3; j_gene: TRBJ1-5; abundance: NA; d_gene: NA; CDR3nt: TGTGCCATCAGTGAGTCAGGTGGGGATCAGCCCCAGCATTTT; CDR3aa: CAISESGGDQPQHF
v_gene: TRBV9; j_gene: TRBJ2-3; abundance: NA; d_gene: NA; CDR3nt: TGTGCCAGCAGCGACTCCCCGAGCACAGATACGCAGTATTTT; CDR3aa: CASSDSPSTDTQYF
v_gene: TRBV28; j_gene: TRBJ2-3; abundance: NA; d_gene: TRBD2; CDR3nt: TGTGCCAGCAGCTACCCAGGGGTGGCGGGAGGGCCTCCAGATACGCAGTATTTT; CDR3aa: CASSYPGVAGGPPDTQYF
v_gene: TRBV25-1; j_gene: TRBJ2-7; abundance: NA; d_gene: NA; CDR3nt: TGTGCCAGCGGGTGGTCCTACGAGCAGTACTTC; CDR3aa: CASGWSYEQYF
v_gene: TRBV7-8; j_gene: TRBJ2-3; abundance: NA; d_gene: TRBD2; CDR3nt: TGTGCCAGCAGCTTAGGAGTGGGGAGCGGGAGTTCAGATACGCAGTATTTT; CDR3aa: CASSLGVGSGSSDTQYF
v_gene: TRBV5-1; j_gene: TRBJ2-7; abundance: once; d_gene: NA; CDR3nt: TGCGCCAGCAGCTTGGGGGGAAGGGTGGAAGAGCAGTACTTC; CDR3aa: CASSLGGRVEEQYF
v_gene: TRBV6-6; j_gene: TRBJ2-7; abundance: NA; d_gene: NA; CDR3nt: TGTGCCAGCAGCGACCTGCAGGGGGGGACCTACGAGCAGTACTTC; CDR3aa: CASSDLQGGTYEQYF
v_gene: TRBV4-1; j_gene: TRBJ1-2; abundance: NA; d_gene: NA; CDR3nt: TGCGCCAGCAGCCAAGTTGGCGGACCTGACTATGGCTACACCTTC; CDR3aa: CASSQVGGPDYGYTF
v_gene: TRBV7-8; j_gene: TRBJ2-7; abundance: NA; d_gene: NA; CDR3nt: TGTGCCAGCAGCATAGGGTACGAGCAGTACTTC; CDR3aa: CASSIGYEQYF
v_gene: TRBV29-1; j_gene: TRBJ2-1; abundance: NA; d_gene: NA; CDR3nt: TGCAGCGTTGAAGGGGACCCATACAATGAGCAGTTCTTC; CDR3aa: CSVEGDPYNEQFF
v_gene: TRBV5-1; j_gene: TRBJ2-1; abundance: NA; d_gene: TRBD2; CDR3nt: TGCGCCAGCAGCTCTAGCGGGACAGATTACAATGAGCAGTTCTTC; CDR3aa: CASSSSGTDYNEQFF
v_gene: TRBV19; j_gene: TRBJ2-7; abundance: NA; d_gene: NA; CDR3nt: TGTGCCAGTAGTGAAGGGACATCCTACGAGCAGTACTTC; CDR3aa: CASSEGTSYEQYF
v_gene: TRBV11-2; j_gene: TRBJ2-7; abundance: NA; d_gene: TRBD2; CDR3nt: TGTGCCAGCAGCCCATTGGGCGGGAGAAGGGACTCCTACGAGCAGTACTTC; CDR3aa: CASSPLGGRRDSYEQYF
v_gene: TRBV30; j_gene: TRBJ1-1; abundance: NA; d_gene: NA; CDR3nt: TGTGCCTGGACGGATGGGCAGGCCACTGAAGCTTTCTTT; CDR3aa: CAWTDGQATEAFF
v_gene: TRBV19; j_gene: TRBJ2-7; abundance: NA; d_gene: NA; CDR3nt: TGTGCCAGTACTATGGGAGCGGGTTATTCCTACGAGCAGTACTTC; CDR3aa: CASTMGAGYSYEQYF
v_gene: TRBV19; j_gene: TRBJ2-3; abundance: NA; d_gene: NA; CDR3nt: TGTGCCAGTAGTATCCTAAGAGGCGCGGATACGCAGTATTTT; CDR3aa: CASSILRGADTQYF
v_gene: TRBV13; j_gene: TRBJ2-3; abundance: NA; d_gene: TRBD2; CDR3nt: TGTGCCAGCAGCCTAGCGGGTGATGTCAGCACAGATACGCAGTATTTT; CDR3aa: CASSLAGDVSTDTQYF
v_gene: TRBV28; j_gene: TRBJ1-1; abundance: NA; d_gene: NA; CDR3nt: TGTGCCAGCAGTTCGCCCTCAGAGAACACTGAAGCTTTCTTT; CDR3aa: CASSSPSENTEAFF
v_gene: TRBV19; j_gene: TRBJ1-5; abundance: NA; d_gene: TRBD1; CDR3nt: TGTGCCAGCAGGGGGTCGGGGCAGCCCCAGCATTTT; CDR3aa: CASRGSGQPQHF
v_gene: TRBV29-1; j_gene: TRBJ2-3; abundance: NA; d_gene: TRBD2; CDR3nt: TGCAGCGTTGAGGGACTAGCGGACTCTAGCACAGATACGCAGTATTTT; CDR3aa: CSVEGLADSSTDTQYF